This T cell receptor (beta chain) is drawn from a study of shared clonotypes between healthy human individuals. Study-level results: Among a few donors, around 5% of naive CD4 clonotypes were found in common.

Sorted subsets were amplified in replicate PCRs using around 0.2 ug DNA, 32,000 or so T cell genomes. Sequenced by immunoSEQ multiplex PCR; TCRdb stores in-frame clones only, minus some. Among some 1,400,000 clones listed, around 95% were seen once. Note on this clone: Antigen unknown.

Sequenced sample: naive CD4+ T cells sorted from blood. Subset: CD45RA+ positively selected. This clonotype was obtained from a man aged 30 to 39 in good health.

CDR3 amino acids: CASSQTPNRGHNGELFF. CDR3 nucleotides: TGCGCCAGCAGCCAAACGCCGAACAGGGGGCATAACGGGGAGCTGTTTTTT. The rearrangement links TRBV5-1 to TRBJ2-2; TRBD1 matches 9 bases. CDR1 SGHRS and CDR2 YFSETQ come from the germline V gene. CDR3 length: 17 amino acids. Germline trimming cut 4 bases from V and 7 bases from J; bases unmatched to any gene: 14.